The clone carrying this T cell receptor beta chain appeared many times. What it binds is not known. The source of the sample is a study of early T cells in non-severe SARS-CoV-2 infection. Turning to the study itself: Chains stayed unpaired after sequencing of bulk RNA from unsorted whole blood. Study findings and constraints: Sequences matched to VDJdb favored anti-spike CD8 responses, while private and CD4 specificities were missed.

Germline assignment: CDR1 SNHLY and CDR2 FYNNEI. V lost 6 bases and J 3 bases, leaving 19 bases between the germline ends. The CDR3 contains 16 residues. Individually, cDNA molecules had unique molecular identifiers attached to them. TCRdb re-derived calls from the 5' RACE reads in MiXCR, one entry per CDR3 protein. The table lists 55,000 to 65,000 distinct CDR3 sequences, roughly an eighth of them singletons. Sequencing input: whole blood. V gene TRBV2 combines with J gene TRBJ2-3; D assignment may be TRBD1 or TRBD2 (6 bases each). This receptor was identified in an adult who was a healthcare worker with PCR-confirmed SARS-CoV-2 infection or an uninfected control (not recorded which). The CDR3 sequence is CASRPTRGGLTDTQYF. The CDR3 DNA follows: TGTGCCAGCAGGCCTACCCGTGGGGGGCTGACAGATACGCAGTATTTT.